This T cell receptor beta chain emerged from a study of blood T cells in healthy people across ages. General study results and limits: PBMCs that were unsorted prevented a conclusive naive versus antigen-experienced comparison.

The CDR3 length is 14 residues. CDR1 and CDR2 from the germline V gene are SNHLY and FYNNEI. The V end was cut by 6 bases, the J end by 1 base, with 12 bases between. Then a second PCR, running roughly 7 to 12 cycles, was carried out with a sample-barcoded 5' primer and a J-beta primer mix. MiXCR, applied by TCRdb to the 5' RACE reads, yields one record per CDR3 protein. The table has about 970,000 distinct CDR3 sequences, about 51% seen once. As for this clonotype: As yet, its antigen is unknown.

Per sample, at least 5.5 micrograms of total RNA were extracted. V usage is TRBV2 and J usage is TRBJ1-1; TRBD1 is a possible D gene (6 bases). Sequencing input: blood. This TCR came from a woman in her sixties in good health. In DNA form, the CDR3 reads TGTGCCAGCAGCCAGGACAGTCCGAACACTGAAGCTTTCTTT. This sequence encodes CASSQDSPNTEAFF.